The 25 T cell receptor beta chains below all came from one sample that was sequenced in a study of T cells after yellow fever vaccination. TCRdb itself ran the 5' RACE reads through MiXCR, one entry per CDR3 protein. Counted here are hundreds of thousands of distinct CDR3 sequences, about 19% occurring once; the ten biggest clones make up over 11%. Sequenced material: PBMCs, taken 15 days after the yellow fever booster vaccination. Source of these receptors: a man aged 25-45 years who received the YFV17D yellow fever vaccine.

The CDR3 region has the DNA TGTGCCAGCAGCTTAACTTCGACTAGCGGGAGTCAGGAGTACTTC. Its protein product is CASSLTSTSGSQEYF. The V and J genes are TRBV7-2 and TRBJ2-7; 12 bases are shared with TRBD2. J was trimmed by 11 bases and V by 2 bases; bases with no gene match: 10. Germline V gives CDR1 SGHTA, CDR2 FQGNSA. The CDR3 covers 15 residues. Full variable domain (remainder filled in from reference TRBV7-2 and TRBJ2-7): GAGVSQSPSNKVTEKGKDVELRCDPISGHTALYWYRQSLGQGLEFLIYFQGNSAPDKSGLPSDRFSAERTGGSVSTLTIQRTQQEDSAVYLCASSLTSTSGSQEYFGPGTRLTVT.

At least ten counts were recorded for this clonotype. The chain is built from TRBV6-1 and TRBJ2-7, with TRBD1 matching 7 bases. Germline trimming cut 7 bases from V and 2 bases from J; bases unmatched to any gene: 11. In germline, CDR1 is MNHNS, CDR2 SASEGT. The length of the CDR3 is 15 residues. The CDR3 bases are TGTGCCAGCACCGCTCGCGGACAGGCCGCCTACGAGCAGTACTTC. Translated, it gives CASTARGQAAYEQYF.

This rearrangement joins TRBV5-1 to TRBJ2-4, with 11 bases fitting TRBD2. The CDR3 totals 15 residues. The germline gives CDR1 SGHRS, CDR2 YFSETQ. Germline trimming cut 5 bases from V and 4 bases from J; bases unmatched to any gene: 5. In DNA form, the CDR3 reads TGCGCCAGCAGTGTGGGACTAGCGGAAAAAAACATTCAGTACTTC. This sequence encodes CASSVGLAEKNIQYF.

The rearrangement joins TRBV20-1 to TRBJ2-7, with 12 bases matching TRBD2. The germline gives CDR1 DFQATT, CDR2 SNEGSKA (reference sequence). This CDR3 contains 16 residues. V trimming: 3 bases; J trimming: 5 bases; junction bases outside the gene matches: 11. The chain's CDR3 is CSASVLAGGPAHEQYF. The CDR3, as DNA: TGCAGTGCTAGTGTTCTAGCGGGAGGGCCGGCCCACGAGCAGTACTTC.

This rearrangement joins TRBV6-5 to TRBJ2-1; 8 bases are a match to TRBD2. With 2 bases clipped from V and 4 bases from J, the junction kept 7 bases outside the gene matches. CDR1 and CDR2 from the germline V gene are MNHEY and SVGAGI. This CDR3 contains 16 residues. The CDR3 loop is CASSYHTSGIYNEQFF. The CDR3, as DNA: TGTGCCAGCAGTTACCATACTAGCGGAATATACAATGAGCAGTTCTTC.

The CDR3 sequence: CASSPGTVQGNTIYF. CDR3 DNA: TGTGCCAGCTCACCAGGAACAGTGCAAGGAAACACCATATATTTT. J is TRBJ1-3 and V is TRBV18, with no clear D. Trimming removed 2 bases at V and 4 bases at J, with 12 bases between. Germline assignment: CDR1 KGHSH and CDR2 LQKENI. CDR3 length: 15 residues.

This clonotype has a handful of counts. The CDR3 DNA follows: TGTGCCAGCAGTTACTCCGGACTAGCGGGAGGCCCTAGCACAGATACGCAGTATTTT. It codes for CASSYSGLAGGPSTDTQYF. V and J are TRBV6-5 and TRBJ2-3, with TRBD2 matching 14 bases. The V and J ends lost 0 bases and 0 bases, in that order; junction bases with no gene match: 5. Germline V gene lookup returns CDR1 MNHEY and CDR2 SVGAGI. The CDR3 spans 19 residues.

A few counts support this clonotype. The CDR3 bases are TGCAGTGCTCGGAGGACAGAACACAATGAGCAGTTCTTC. Its translation is CSARRTEHNEQFF. The V call is TRBV20-1, the J call TRBJ2-1; D is possibly TRBD1 (6 bases). Per germline, CDR1 DFQATT and CDR2 SNEGSKA (reference sequence). V was shortened by 5 bases and J by 5 bases, with 13 bases between the two germline ends. The CDR3 spans 13 residues.

This clonotype came up a few times. The chain links TRBV7-9 to TRBJ1-2; D possibly corresponds to TRBD1 (6 bases). The CDR3 spans 15 residues. Germline CDR1 and CDR2: SEHNR and FQNEAQ (reference sequence). Trimming left V 2 bases short and J 6 bases short, with 16 bases between. The CDR3 protein is CASSLSVREGDGYTF. The CDR3 DNA follows: TGTGCCAGCAGCTTATCGGTCAGGGAGGGGGATGGCTACACCTTC.

This clonotype has just a few counts. The rearrangement uses TRBV20-1 and TRBJ2-5; D call uncertain. Germline CDR1 is DFQATT and CDR2 is SNEGSKA (reference sequence). There are 13 residues in the CDR3. The CDR3 nucleotides are TGCACTTCTCATAAGGGTACGGAAGAGACCCAGTACTTC. Translation: CTSHKGTEETQYF.

This chain joins TRBV2 and TRBJ2-7, with 11 positions matching TRBD1. Unmatched junction bases numbered 10, after V lost 8 bases and J lost 4 bases. The CDR3 runs 15 residues. CDR1 is SNHLY, CDR2 FYNNEI, per germline. The CDR3 region has the DNA TGTGCCAGCCTCCGGGACAGGGGGTCTAGTTACGAGCAGTACTTC. It is translated as CASLRDRGSSYEQYF.

J is TRBJ2-3 and V is TRBV10-3; 11 bases map to TRBD2. The CDR3 contains 15 residues. CDR1 and CDR2 from the germline V gene are ENHRY and SYGVKD. V shed 6 bases and J 5 bases; nucleotides not matched to a gene: 7. CDR3 bases: TGTGCCATCAGCCCGGGACTAGCGGTACTAGATACGCAGTATTTT. It encodes CAISPGLAVLDTQYF.

V gene TRBV6-1 combines with J gene TRBJ2-1; a possible D gene is TRBD1 (8 bases). Germline lookup yields CDR1 MNHNS and CDR2 SASEGT. Deletions cut 8 bases from V and 11 bases from J, with 25 bases between. The CDR3 sequence is 15 residues long. In nucleotides, the CDR3 is TGTGCCAGCTGTCTCTTACAGGGGGGAGGGGCTAAGCAGTTCTTC. This encodes CASCLLQGGGAKQFF.

The V gene is TRBV20-1, the J gene TRBJ2-1; D perhaps matches TRBD2 (5 bases). The CDR3 loop spans 13 amino acids. Germline V CDR1 and CDR2: DFQATT, SNEGSKA (reference sequence). V lost 0 bases and J lost 2, with 5 bases in between. The CDR3 sequence: CSARDGTYNEQFF. In DNA, the CDR3 is TGCAGTGCTAGAGACGGGACCTACAATGAGCAGTTCTTC.

In its sample, this clonotype was seen a few times. The chain combines TRBV7-2 with TRBJ2-3; 8 nucleotides line up with TRBD2. The V segment lost 5 bases and the J segment 4 bases; nucleotides outside the gene matches: 8. Germline V gene lookup returns CDR1 SGHTA and CDR2 FQGNSA. The CDR3 runs to 15 residues. The CDR3 sequence is CASSPQAGASDTQYF. CDR3 sequence (DNA): TGTGCCAGCAGCCCCCAAGCGGGAGCCTCAGATACGCAGTATTTT.

The table lists this clonotype with a few counts. The chain combines TRBV10-3 with TRBJ2-7; 12 nucleotides match TRBD1. With 0 bases clipped from V and 7 bases from J, the junction kept 4 bases outside the gene matches. The length of the CDR3 is 15 residues. Germline loops: CDR1 ENHRY, CDR2 SYGVKD. The chain's CDR3 is CAISESGQGAGEQYF. The CDR3 DNA is TGTGCCATCAGTGAGTCGGGACAGGGGGCTGGGGAGCAGTACTTC.

V is TRBV10-3 and J is TRBJ2-2, with TRBD2 matching 8 bases. From germline, CDR1 is ENHRY and CDR2 SYGVKD. V lost 7 bases to trimming and J lost 6 bases; unmatched junction nucleotides: 7. The CDR3 totals 14 residues. The CDR3 nucleotides read TGTGCCATCACTAGGACAGCGGGGGCCGGGGAGCTGTTTTTT. Its translation: CAITRTAGAGELFF.

This clonotype was detected many times. V gene TRBV6-1 combines with J gene TRBJ2-7; 8 nucleotides agree with TRBD2. The CDR3 is 14 amino acids. V lost 5 bases and J lost 2; bases outside the gene matches: 5. The germline V gene has CDR1 MNHNS and CDR2 SASEGT. This CDR3 reads CASSKTSGPYEQYF. The CDR3 coding sequence is TGTGCCAGCAGTAAAACTAGCGGACCCTACGAGCAGTACTTC.

This clonotype was seen more than once but under ten times. The genes are TRBV28 and TRBJ2-5; D remains ambiguous. Germline loops: CDR1 MDHEN, CDR2 SYDVKM. The V end lost 3 bases, the J end lost 2 bases, and 16 bases lay between the germline ends. This CDR3 has 16 amino acids. CDR3 coding DNA: TGTGCCAGCAGTTTGTTTCCCCAAATGGGGCAAGAGACCCAGTACTTC. Its protein product is CASSLFPQMGQETQYF.

Only a few counts were recorded for this clonotype. The chain uses TRBV2 and TRBJ2-6, with D perhaps matching TRBD1 (6 bases). The CDR3 is 15 amino acids. Germline CDR1 is SNHLY and CDR2 is FYNNEI. Between the trimmed V and J ends, which lost 6 bases and 2 bases, there was a span of 11 bases. In DNA, the CDR3 is TGTGCCAGCAGACAGGGTATGGCTGGGGCCAACGTCCTGACTTTC. Protein: CASRQGMAGANVLTF.

CDR3 nucleotide sequence: TGCGCCAGCAGCTTACAGGGGGCCGACGAAAAACTGTTTTTT. This sequence encodes CASSLQGADEKLFF. J is TRBJ1-4 and V is TRBV5-1; 9 nucleotides agree with TRBD1. The CDR3 is 14 amino acids. Losses at the gene ends were 2 bases for V and 8 bases for J; bases not matched to a gene: 4. Germline CDR1 SGHRS, CDR2 YFSETQ.

This clonotype turned up a few times. The genes are TRBV7-8 and TRBJ2-4; D gene ambiguous. CDR1 is SGHVS, CDR2 FQNEAQ, per germline. This CDR3 is built from 13 residues. The V end was cut by 5 bases, the J end by 5 bases, with 10 bases between. CDR3 in DNA: TGTGCCAGCAGCCCTTATCCGGAAAACATTCAGTACTTC. Translation: CASSPYPENIQYF.

This clonotype showed up just a few times. The chain links TRBV12-3 or TRBV12-4 to TRBJ2-7, with D possibly matching TRBD2 (5 bases). The V and J ends lost 1 base and 5 bases respectively, with 15 bases between them. The CDR3 has 15 residues. The CDR3 DNA reads TGTGCCAGCAGTTTAGGGCAGCCGGAGAGGGACGAGCAGTACTTC. Translated, it gives CASSLGQPERDEQYF.

V usage is TRBV20-1 and J usage is TRBJ2-7; 7 bases agree with TRBD2. V lost 5 bases, J lost 2 bases, and 12 bases stayed unmatched. The CDR3 is made up of 15 amino acids. Germline loops: CDR1 DFQATT, CDR2 SNEGSKA (reference sequence). Here the CDR3 reads CSAGDVAGRPYEQYF. The CDR3 coding sequence is TGCAGTGCTGGGGATGTAGCGGGCCGCCCCTACGAGCAGTACTTC.

The sample holds a few counts of this clonotype. This chain links TRBV15 with TRBJ2-1; 10 bases fit TRBD2. Germline trimming cut 4 bases from V and 8 bases from J; bases unmatched to any gene: 8. Germline V CDR1 and CDR2: LNHNV, YYDKDF (reference sequence). The CDR3 covers 15 residues. The CDR3 DNA sequence: TGTGCCACCAGCAAGGACGGGACTAGCGCAGATGAGCAGTTCTTC. Its translation: CATSKDGTSADEQFF.